This T cell receptor (beta chain) was identified in a study of blood T cell repertoires in COVID-19. The junction had 12 bases not matched to a gene; V was cut back by 4 bases and J by 10 bases. CDR3 length: 16 amino acids. Looked up from germline, CDR1 is SEHNR and CDR2 is FQNEAQ (reference sequence). Sequencing was performed with immunoSEQ multiplex PCR; in TCRdb, only in-frame clones are kept and a portion is missing. The profile shows roughly 320,000 clones, more than 75% of them singletons. The sample holds one count of this clone. The sample taken for sequencing was peripheral blood. This sequence was found in a man aged 70-80 years with acute or convalescent COVID-19. V and J are TRBV7-9 and TRBJ2-3, with TRBD2 matching over 12 bases. The CDR3 region is CASSSDGLAGLRSQYF. The CDR3 DNA sequence: TGTGCCAGCAGCTCCGACGGACTAGCGGGGCTCCGATCGCAGTATTTT.